What follows are 21 T cell receptor beta chains derived from one specimen sequenced in a study of blood T cell repertoires in COVID-19 (dated by TCRdb to 2018 to 2021). The library was obtained by the immunoSEQ multiplex PCR assay. TCRdb holds this immuneACCESS table with in-frame rearrangements only. Some clones are missing; in checked studies, unresolved V genes explain under half, and the rest has no known cause. In this sample the table shows about 180,000 clones, around 80% of which occur a single time. The ten largest clones capture 6.5% of the sample. The sample comprised peripheral blood. Every receptor here comes from an older man with active or convalescent COVID-19.

The chain has TRBV5-4 and TRBJ1-2; D is perhaps TRBD1 (6 bases). From germline, CDR1 is SGHNT and CDR2 YYREEE (reference sequence). Trimming removed 0 bases from V and 0 bases from J, with 9 bases in between. The CDR3 runs 15 residues. The CDR3 loop reads CASSLEGGANYGYTF. The CDR3 DNA sequence: TGTGCCAGCAGCTTGGAAGGGGGTGCTAACTATGGCTACACCTTC.

This rearrangement joins TRBV19 to TRBJ1-4; D call uncertain. The CDR3 has 15 residues. The V end was cut by 0 bases, the J end by 6 bases, with 11 bases between. The germline CDR1 and CDR2 sequences are LNHDA and SQIVND (reference sequence). The CDR3 DNA sequence: TGTGCCAGTAGTATAGACCCCGATCGAGATGAAAAACTGTTTTTT. Translating gives CASSIDPDRDEKLFF.

This clone was observed a single time. The V gene is TRBV30, the J gene TRBJ2-1, with D perhaps TRBD2 (5 bases). CDR3 length: 12 residues. The germline CDR1 and CDR2 sequences are GTSNPN and SVGIG (reference sequence). The V gene lost 2 bases and the J gene lost 14 bases, with 16 bases spanning the gap. CDR3 coding DNA: TGTGCCTGGAGTAGCCTTAGCGACCCGAAGTTCTTC. This encodes CAWSSLSDPKFF.

V gene TRBV4-1 combines with J gene TRBJ2-3; 11 nucleotides match TRBD2. The junction had 6 bases not matched to a gene; V was cut back by 5 bases and J by 2 bases. Germline CDR1 and CDR2: MGHRA and YSYEKL. This CDR3 has 16 residues. The CDR3 region has the DNA TGCGCCAGCAGCGCCCAGACTAGCGGGAACACAGATACGCAGTATTTT. This gives the protein CASSAQTSGNTDTQYF.

This sequence joins TRBV20-1 and TRBJ2-4, with 8 bases fitting TRBD2. V trimming: 3 bases; J trimming: 2 bases; junction bases outside the gene matches: 3. The CDR3 spans 14 residues. Per germline, CDR1 DFQATT and CDR2 SNEGSKA (reference sequence). DNA of the CDR3: TGCAGTGCTAGTTGGACTAGCCCCAAAAACATTCAGTACTTC. It encodes CSASWTSPKNIQYF.

The rearrangement links TRBV27 to TRBJ1-6; 8 bases agree with TRBD1. This CDR3 comprises 14 residues. Germline lookup yields CDR1 MNHEY and CDR2 SMNVEV (reference sequence). V trimming: 5 bases; J trimming: 6 bases; junction bases outside the gene matches: 3. CDR3 loop: CASSQGAVNSPLHF. The DNA of the CDR3 is TGTGCCAGCAGTCAGGGGGCGGTTAATTCACCCCTCCACTTT.

This sequence joins TRBV12-5 and TRBJ2-7, with a weak D call TRBD1 (6 bases). The CDR3 loop spans 16 amino acids. The V gene lost 7 bases and the J gene lost 3 bases, with 22 bases spanning the gap. Looked up from germline, CDR1 is LGHNT and CDR2 is FRNRAP. This CDR3 is CASVPDRDTTIYEQYF. CDR3 nucleotides: TGTGCTAGTGTTCCGGACCGGGACACGACCATCTACGAGCAGTACTTC. Filled out from reference TRBV12-5 and TRBJ2-7, the complete variable domain reads DARVTQTPRHKVTEMGQEVTMRCQPILGHNTVFWYRQTMMQGLELLAYFRNRAPLDDSGMPKDRFSAEMPDATLATLKIQPSEPRDSAVYFCASVPDRDTTIYEQYFGPGTRLTVT.

This chain connects TRBV6-4 to TRBJ1-5; no firm D call. CDR3 size: 14 residues. Germline loops: CDR1 MRHNA, CDR2 SNTAGT. V shed 8 bases and J shed 5 bases, with 16 bases lying between them. In DNA, the CDR3 is TGTGCCAGCGACGTTGGGTGGAGAGATCAGCCCCAGCATTTT. Its protein product is CASDVGWRDQPQHF.

This chain joins TRBV3-1 (or the pseudogene TRBV3-2) and TRBJ2-2; D is perhaps TRBD2 (5 bases). CDR1 is LGHDT and CDR2 is YNNKEL in the germline V gene (reference sequence). The CDR3 spans 15 residues. With 1 base removed from V and 1 base from J, the gap between germline ends came to 7 bases. The CDR3 reads CASSQGAGNTGELFF. The CDR3 region has the DNA TGTGCCAGCAGCCAAGGGGCGGGGAACACCGGGGAGCTGTTTTTT.

This clone has just a few counts. The chain uses TRBV5-1 and TRBJ1-6; D may be TRBD1 (5 bases). In germline, CDR1 is SGHRS, CDR2 YFSETQ. The V end was cut by 0 bases, the J end by 5 bases, with 9 bases between. This CDR3 spans 15 amino acids. DNA for the CDR3: TGCGCCAGCAGCTTGGGGGGACTCCATAATTCACCCCTCCACTTT. Its translation is CASSLGGLHNSPLHF.

This rearrangement joins TRBV29-1 to TRBJ2-3; 12 bases are a match to TRBD1. The germline gives CDR1 SQVTM, CDR2 ANQGSEA. CDR3 size: 18 residues. V was pared by 5 bases and J by 2 bases, with 14 bases of the junction left unmatched. The CDR3 sequence: CSVPGQGASGSVTDTQYF. As DNA, the CDR3 is TGCAGCGTTCCGGGACAGGGGGCTAGCGGGAGTGTCACAGATACGCAGTATTTT.

The rearrangement joins TRBV27 to TRBJ1-2, with 7 bases aligning to TRBD1. CDR1 and CDR2 from the germline V gene are MNHEY and SMNVEV (reference sequence). V lost 3 bases to trimming and J lost 2 bases; unmatched junction nucleotides: 9. This CDR3 is built from 16 residues. The CDR3 loop reads CASSLAPDRANYGYTF. CDR3 DNA: TGTGCCAGCAGTTTGGCTCCCGACAGGGCCAACTATGGCTACACCTTC.

The CDR3 DNA is TGTGCCAGCAGTACCCGACAGGGAAGGCCGTACGAGCAGTACTTC. This translates into CASSTRQGRPYEQYF. The chain links TRBV6-5 to TRBJ2-7; 7 nucleotides align to TRBD1. J was trimmed by 4 bases and V by 5 bases; bases with no gene match: 11. Germline values: CDR1 MNHEY, CDR2 SVGAGI. CDR3 length equals 15 residues.

This clone was found a few times. The CDR3 nucleotides read TGTGCCAGCAGTCCCGAGAAGACACTTAATTCACCCCTCCACTTT. Protein: CASSPEKTLNSPLHF. The chain uses TRBV2 and TRBJ1-6, with no clear D. The V and J ends lost 5 bases and 6 bases respectively, with 14 bases between them. Germline V CDR1 and CDR2: SNHLY, FYNNEI. The CDR3 extends over 15 amino acids.

The genes are TRBV19 and TRBJ2-7; D perhaps matches TRBD1 (6 bases). This CDR3 is 14 amino acids long. Germline assignment: CDR1 LNHDA and CDR2 SQIVND (reference sequence). V shed 7 bases and J shed 5 bases, with 18 bases lying between them. The CDR3 nucleotides are TGTGCCAGTACCGAGAATGACAGGAACAACGAGCAGTACTTC. It specifies CASTENDRNNEQYF.

The V call is TRBV9, the J call TRBJ2-3; TRBD2 matches at 8 bases. This CDR3 is 16 amino acids long. V shed 4 bases, J shed 3 bases, and the junction held 10 bases outside the gene matches. Per germline, CDR1 SGDLS and CDR2 YYNGEE. The CDR3: CASSTTGRAATDTQYF. CDR3 DNA: TGTGCCAGCAGCACAACCGGGAGGGCCGCGACAGATACGCAGTATTTT. The complete variable domain, with remaining parts taken from reference TRBV9 and TRBJ2-3, reads DSGVTQTPKHLITATGQRVTLRCSPRSGDLSVYWYQQSLDQGLQFLIQYYNGEERAKGNILERFSAQQFPDLHSELNLSSLELGDSALYFCASSTTGRAATDTQYFGPGTRLTVL.

The rearrangement joins TRBV27 to TRBJ2-3; 7 bases agree with TRBD2. V was clipped by 3 bases and J by 2 bases; unmatched bases: 2. This CDR3 comprises 14 residues. Germline CDR1 and CDR2: MNHEY and SMNVEV (reference sequence). The CDR3 spells CASSFAGVTDTQYF. CDR3 DNA: TGTGCCAGCAGTTTTGCGGGAGTCACAGATACGCAGTATTTT.

This clone occurred a few times. The J gene is TRBJ2-3, the V gene TRBV6-5, with 10 bases matching TRBD2. J was trimmed by 8 bases and V by 4 bases; bases with no gene match: 6. This CDR3 is built from 14 residues. Germline-derived CDR1 and CDR2 are MNHEY and SVGAGI. In DNA form, the CDR3 reads TGTGCCAGCAGTTTCGGACTAGCGGCGCCTACGCAGTATTTT. Its translation is CASSFGLAAPTQYF.

This clone showed up just a few times. This chain connects TRBV9 to TRBJ2-2; TRBD1 matches at 9 bases. The germline CDR1 and CDR2 sequences are SGDLS and YYNGEE. This CDR3 contains 15 residues. Trimming at V came to 0 bases and at J to 9 bases, leaving 6 bases not matched to a gene. In nucleotides, the CDR3 is TGTGCCAGCAGCGTAGGGACAGGGGAATACCGGGAGCTGTTTTTT. Amino acid sequence: CASSVGTGEYRELFF.

V is TRBV19 and J is TRBJ1-2, with 7 bases aligning to TRBD1. The J segment lost 4 bases and the V segment lost 5 bases, leaving 4 bases of the junction unmatched. Germline V gives CDR1 LNHDA, CDR2 SQIVND (reference sequence). This CDR3 has 13 amino acids. The CDR3 DNA is TGTGCCAGTAGTCCTTCAGGGGGCTATGGCTACACCTTC. The encoded protein is CASSPSGGYGYTF.

This clone was seen a single time. This chain joins TRBV9 and TRBJ1-2; 9 bases line up with TRBD1. Germline values: CDR1 SGDLS, CDR2 YYNGEE. V was clipped by 4 bases and J by 6 bases; unmatched bases: 10. The length of the CDR3 is 15 residues. CDR3 region: CASSLRTGEGDGYTF. Here the CDR3 DNA reads TGTGCCAGCAGCCTTAGGACAGGGGAAGGGGATGGCTACACCTTC.